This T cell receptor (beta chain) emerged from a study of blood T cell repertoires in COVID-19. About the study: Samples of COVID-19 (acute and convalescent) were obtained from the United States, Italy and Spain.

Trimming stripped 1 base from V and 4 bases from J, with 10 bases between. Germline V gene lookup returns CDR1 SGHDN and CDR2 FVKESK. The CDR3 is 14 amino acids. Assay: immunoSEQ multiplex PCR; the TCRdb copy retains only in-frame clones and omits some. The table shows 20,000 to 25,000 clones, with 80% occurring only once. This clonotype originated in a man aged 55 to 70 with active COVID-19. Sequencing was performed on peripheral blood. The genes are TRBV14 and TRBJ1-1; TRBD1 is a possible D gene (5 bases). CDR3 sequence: CASSQVYGGTEAFF. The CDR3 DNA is TGTGCCAGCAGCCAAGTTTACGGGGGCACTGAAGCTTTCTTT. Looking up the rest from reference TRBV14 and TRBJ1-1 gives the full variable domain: EAGVTQFPSHSVIEKGQTVTLRCDPISGHDNLYWYRRVMGKEIKFLLHFVKESKQDESGMPNNRFLAERTGGTYSTLKVQPAELEDSGVYFCASSQVYGGTEAFFGQGTRLTVV.